Shown below are 9 T cell receptor beta chains from a single sample sequenced in a study of T cells after yellow fever vaccination. TCRdb independently ran MiXCR on the 5' RACE reads; one entry per CDR3 protein. The sample includes about 69,000 distinct CDR3 sequences, around 5% of them seen just once. Sequencing used CD4+ T cells sorted from PBMCs, obtained approximately 15 days after the first yellow fever vaccination. Receptor source: a man aged 18 to 30 who received the YFV17D yellow fever vaccine.

Note on this clonotype: A much larger clone sits a single nucleotide away, making a read error possible. The chain has TRBV6-6 and TRBJ1-6; D uncertain. V was cut by 4 bases and J by 12 bases, with 10 bases left in between. The CDR3 consists of 12 residues. In germline, CDR1 is MNHNY, CDR2 SVGAGI (reference sequence). The DNA for the CDR3 is TGTGCCAGCAGTTGGGAGAGTTTACCCCTCCACTTT. As protein: CASSWESLPLHF.

This clonotype was counted many times. The chain has TRBV5-1 and TRBJ2-3, with D perhaps matching TRBD1 (6 bases). The CDR3 loop spans 15 amino acids. Trimming pared 0 bases from V and 0 bases from J, leaving 8 bases between. The germline CDR1 and CDR2 sequences are SGHRS and YFSETQ. CDR3 amino acids: CASSLDTGSTDTQYF. The CDR3 DNA reads TGCGCCAGCAGCTTGGATACAGGGAGCACAGATACGCAGTATTTT.

This clonotype was counted at least ten times. This chain uses TRBV6-5 with TRBJ2-3; TRBD1 might be the D (6 bases). Germline V gene sequence: CDR1 MNHEY, CDR2 SVGAGI. This CDR3 is built from 14 residues. V dropped 8 bases and J dropped 1 base, with 13 bases sitting between them. The CDR3 DNA reads TGTGCCAGCTTATGGAACAGGGGCACAGATACGCAGTATTTT. Translation: CASLWNRGTDTQYF.

There are many counts of this clonotype. V gene TRBV5-1 combines with J gene TRBJ2-6, with 7 bases that match TRBD2. V gave up 4 bases and J gave up 2 bases; unmatched junction bases: 3. CDR1 and CDR2 from the germline V gene are SGHRS and YFSETQ. The CDR3 extends over 15 amino acids. CDR3 nucleotide sequence: TGCGCCAGCAGCAATAGCGGGCCTGGGGCCAACGTCCTGACTTTC. Its translation is CASSNSGPGANVLTF.

This clonotype was picked up many times. V is TRBV5-1 and J is TRBJ2-3; D gene ambiguous. The CDR3 sequence is 13 residues long. The germline gives CDR1 SGHRS, CDR2 YFSETQ. V was clipped by 3 bases and J by 0 bases, with 5 bases between them. The CDR3 nucleotides read TGCGCCAGCAGCTCCTACAGCACAGATACGCAGTATTTT. This gives the protein CASSSYSTDTQYF.

This clonotype was seen repeatedly, ten times or more. V usage is TRBV6-6 and J usage is TRBJ2-7, with D possibly being TRBD1 or TRBD2 (6 bases each). This CDR3 has 12 residues. Deletions cut 5 bases from V and 9 bases from J, with 14 bases between. Germline CDR1 and CDR2: MNHNY and SVGAGI (reference sequence). As DNA, the CDR3 is TGTGCCAGCAGTCCTCAGGGGCGGGGGCAGTACGTC. It encodes CASSPQGRGQYV.

This clonotype was seen many times. CDR3 in amino acids: CASSQDQTTTNEKLFF. The CDR3 nucleotides read TGCGCCAGCAGCCAAGATCAGACGACAACTAATGAAAAACTGTTTTTT. The V call is TRBV4-3, the J call TRBJ1-4; unclear D gene. Trimming removed 0 bases at V and 0 bases at J, with 8 bases between. This CDR3 has 16 residues. Germline CDR1 is LGHNA and CDR2 is YSLEER.

This clonotype has ten or more counts. The CDR3 sequence: CASAPGTEETQYF. In DNA form, the CDR3 reads TGTGCCAGCGCCCCCGGGACAGAAGAGACCCAGTACTTC. V usage is TRBV5-4 and J usage is TRBJ2-5; 7 nucleotides line up with TRBD1. The CDR3 runs 13 residues. Germline trimming cut 7 bases from V and 3 bases from J; bases unmatched to any gene: 6. The germline gives CDR1 SGHNT, CDR2 YYREEE (reference sequence). Drawing the rest from reference TRBV5-4 and TRBJ2-5, the complete variable domain is ETGVTQSPTHLIKTRGQQVTLRCSSQSGHNTVSWYQQALGQGPQFIFQYYREEENGRGNFPPRFSGLQFPNYSSELNVNALELDDSALYLCASAPGTEETQYFGPGTRLLVL.

This clonotype has ten or more counts. This chain connects TRBV7-8 to TRBJ1-1, with D unresolved. This CDR3 is built from 14 residues. Germline lookup yields CDR1 SGHVS and CDR2 FQNEAQ. Trimming cost V 1 base and J 1 base, with 7 bases left between them. The CDR3 reads CASSLDNWNTEAFF. DNA for the CDR3: TGTGCCAGCAGCTTAGATAACTGGAACACTGAAGCTTTCTTT.